Presented here are 10 T cell receptor beta chains from one specimen sequenced in a study of CD8+CD57+ T cells in acquired aplastic anemia. Researchers used genomic DNA as the template to profile TCR beta VDJ and CDR3. TCRdb ran MiXCR on the reads and lists one entry per CDR3 protein. The sample holds some 210,000 distinct CDR3 sequences, over 60% seen once. The material sequenced was sorted CD4+, CD8+, or CD8+CD57+ T cells (not recorded which) from PBMCs. These receptors were obtained from a human donor in good health.

This clonotype was seen a handful of times. The chain uses TRBV20-1 and TRBJ2-7; D remains unclear. The CDR3 is 15 amino acids. V lost 3 bases and J lost 2, with 17 bases in between. CDR1 DFQATT and CDR2 SNEGSKA come from the germline V gene (reference sequence). The CDR3 DNA reads as TGCAGTGCTAGCGATTCGAGCCACGGGCCCTACGAGCAGTACTTC. This encodes CSASDSSHGPYEQYF.

The rearrangement joins TRBV10-3 to TRBJ2-7, with 8 nucleotides matching TRBD2. V lost 6 bases, J lost 2 bases, and 9 bases stayed unmatched. Per the germline V gene, CDR1 is ENHRY and CDR2 is SYGVKD. The CDR3 runs 15 residues. The CDR3 region is CAIRPLAGGTYEQYF. CDR3 nucleotides: TGTGCCATCAGGCCCCTGGCGGGAGGAACCTACGAGCAGTACTTC.

The chain employs TRBV7-3 and TRBJ2-1; D uncertain. Trimming stripped 10 bases from V and 6 bases from J, with 16 bases between. Germline CDR1 and CDR2: SGHTA and FQGTGA. The CDR3 sequence is 13 residues long. The CDR3 nucleotides read TGTGCCACCAGTGATTCCATCTCCAATGAGCAGTTCTTC. Protein sequence: CATSDSISNEQFF. The full variable domain, in which reference TRBV7-3 and TRBJ2-1 provide the parts outside the CDR3, is GAGVSQTPSNKVTEKGKYVELRCDPISGHTALYWYRQSLGQGPEFLIYFQGTGAADDSGLPNDRFFAVRPEGSVSTLKIQRTERGDSAVYLCATSDSISNEQFFGPGTRLTVL.

This clonotype was seen a few times. The chain is built from TRBV2 and TRBJ2-7; 9 bases map to TRBD1. Per germline, CDR1 SNHLY and CDR2 FYNNEI. V lost 2 bases and J lost 5; bases outside the gene matches: 4. This CDR3 contains 14 residues. CDR3 loop: CASSELGQGHEQYF. For the CDR3, the DNA is TGTGCCAGCAGTGAACTGGGACAGGGTCACGAGCAGTACTTC. The full variable domain, rest sourced from reference TRBV2 and TRBJ2-7, is EPEVTQTPSHQVTQMGQEVILRCVPISNHLYFYWYRQILGQKVEFLVSFYNNEISEKSEIFDDQFSVERPDGSNFTLKIRSTKLEDSAMYFCASSELGQGHEQYFGPGTRLTVT.

The chain uses TRBV2 and TRBJ2-1; 8 nucleotides match TRBD2. Trimming at V came to 8 bases and at J to 8 bases, leaving 14 bases not matched to a gene. This CDR3 has 15 residues. CDR1 is SNHLY, CDR2 FYNNEI, per germline. The CDR3 DNA follows: TGTGCCAGCCTGGATCCGGGACTAGAGATACATGAGCAGTTCTTC. It yields the protein CASLDPGLEIHEQFF.

The chain couples TRBV15 to TRBJ2-1, with D possibly called TRBD1 or TRBD2 (6 bases each). The DNA end is more similar to TRBJ2-5, so the J call may be wrong. The CDR3 contains 14 residues. Per the germline V gene, CDR1 is LNHNV and CDR2 is YYDKDF (reference sequence). Here the CDR3 reads CATNTSPGGGTQYF. The DNA for the CDR3 is TGTGCCACCAATACTAGCCCCGGAGGGGGGACCCAGTACTTC.

The V and J genes are TRBV20-1 and TRBJ1-1; 9 bases agree with TRBD1. This CDR3 is 17 amino acids long. Losses at the gene ends were 1 base for V and 1 base for J; bases not matched to a gene: 10. Germline CDR1 reads DFQATT; CDR2 reads SNEGSKA (reference sequence). In nucleotides, the CDR3 is TGCAGTGCTAGAGGGGACAGGGAGAGCATATCGAACACTGAAGCTTTCTTT. It is translated as CSARGDRESISNTEAFF.

This clonotype came up many times. In DNA form, the CDR3 reads TGTGCCAGCAGCGCGGGACTAGCGATCACCGGGGAGCTGTTTTTT. Translation: CASSAGLAITGELFF. The rearrangement uses TRBV7-6 and TRBJ2-2; 10 bases agree with TRBD2. The CDR3 sequence is 15 residues long. V lost 5 bases, J lost 4 bases, and 4 bases stayed unmatched. Germline assignment: CDR1 SGHVS and CDR2 FNYEAQ.

The rearrangement links TRBV5-1 to TRBJ2-7; 7 positions agree with TRBD1. The germline CDR1 and CDR2 sequences are SGHRS and YFSETQ. This CDR3 has 14 amino acids. V gave up 3 bases and J gave up 3 bases; unmatched junction bases: 6. In nucleotides, the CDR3 is TGCGCCAGCAGCTCCAGGGGGTCAGTCTACGAGCAGTACTTC. Translating it yields CASSSRGSVYEQYF.

The chain recombines TRBV6-6 with TRBJ2-3; no definite D call. The CDR3 is 11 amino acids. The V end was cut by 8 bases, the J end by 4 bases, with 7 bases between. Germline CDR1 is MNHNY and CDR2 is SVGAGI (reference sequence). The CDR3 region is CASSAADTQYF. The CDR3, as DNA: TGTGCCAGCTCAGCAGCAGATACGCAGTATTTT.